This TCR beta chain was recorded in a study of preoperative IRX-2 immunotherapy in early breast cancer. Indicated treatment: preoperative locoregional IRX-2 cytokine immunotherapy. This phase Ib study tested locoregional IRX-2 cytokine immunotherapy given before surgery. This table comes from immunoSEQ multiplex PCR, and its TCRdb copy is limited to in-frame clones, with some not included. The repertoire holds 40,000 to 45,000 clones, with 60% to 80% as singletons. Germline CDR1 is LNHDA and CDR2 is SQIVND (reference sequence). The CDR3 totals 13 residues. V gave up 5 bases and J gave up 3 bases, with 7 bases separating them.

The sample consisted of tumor tissue, taken after IRX-2 immunotherapy. The chain joins TRBV19 to TRBJ1-4; perhaps TRBD1 as D (6 bases). The source of this sequence is a human donor with breast cancer. CDR3 region: CASSRGPNEKLFF. Here the CDR3 DNA reads TGTGCCAGTAGTCGGGGGCCTAATGAAAAACTGTTTTTT.